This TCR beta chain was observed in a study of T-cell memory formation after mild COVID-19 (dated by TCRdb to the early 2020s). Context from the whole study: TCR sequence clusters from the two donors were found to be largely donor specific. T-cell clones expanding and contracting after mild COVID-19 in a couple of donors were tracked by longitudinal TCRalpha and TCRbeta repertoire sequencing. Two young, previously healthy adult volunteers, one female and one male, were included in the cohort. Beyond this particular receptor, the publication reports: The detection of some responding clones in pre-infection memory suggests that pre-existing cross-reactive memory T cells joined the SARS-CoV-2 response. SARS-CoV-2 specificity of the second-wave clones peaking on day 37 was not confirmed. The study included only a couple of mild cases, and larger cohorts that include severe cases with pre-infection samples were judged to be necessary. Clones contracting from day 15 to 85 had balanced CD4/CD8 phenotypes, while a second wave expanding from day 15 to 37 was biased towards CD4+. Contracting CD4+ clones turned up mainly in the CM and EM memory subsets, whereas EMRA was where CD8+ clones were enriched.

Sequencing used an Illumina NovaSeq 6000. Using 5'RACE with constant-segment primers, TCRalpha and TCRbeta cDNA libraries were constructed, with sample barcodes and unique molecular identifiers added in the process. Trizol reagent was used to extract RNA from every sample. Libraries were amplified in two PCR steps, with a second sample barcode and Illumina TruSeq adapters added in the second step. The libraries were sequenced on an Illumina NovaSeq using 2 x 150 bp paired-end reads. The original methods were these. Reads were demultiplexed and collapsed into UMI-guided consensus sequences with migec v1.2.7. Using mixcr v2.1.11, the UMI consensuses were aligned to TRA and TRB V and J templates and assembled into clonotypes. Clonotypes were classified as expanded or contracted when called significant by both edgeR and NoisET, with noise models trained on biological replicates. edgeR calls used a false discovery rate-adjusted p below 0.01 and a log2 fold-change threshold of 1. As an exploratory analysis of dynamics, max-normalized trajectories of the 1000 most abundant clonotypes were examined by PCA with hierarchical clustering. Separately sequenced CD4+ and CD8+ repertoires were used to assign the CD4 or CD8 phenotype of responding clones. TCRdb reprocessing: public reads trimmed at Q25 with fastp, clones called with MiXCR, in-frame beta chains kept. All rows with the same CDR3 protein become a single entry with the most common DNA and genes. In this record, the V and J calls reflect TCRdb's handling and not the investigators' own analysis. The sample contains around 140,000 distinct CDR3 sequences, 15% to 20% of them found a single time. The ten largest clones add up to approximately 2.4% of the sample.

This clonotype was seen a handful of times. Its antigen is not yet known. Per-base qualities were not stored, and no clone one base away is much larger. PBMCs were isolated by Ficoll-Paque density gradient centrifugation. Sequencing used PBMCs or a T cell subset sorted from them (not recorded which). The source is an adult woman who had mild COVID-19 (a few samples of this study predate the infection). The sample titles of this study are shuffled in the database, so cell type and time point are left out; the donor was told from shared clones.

The DNA is as follows: TGTGCCAGCAGTCGGGAATCGGGAAACTTTGAGCAGTTCTTC. The encoded protein is CASSRESGNFEQFF. The chain is assembled from TRBV6-4 and TRBJ2-1; the D gene is perhaps TRBD2, on 5 matching bases. Measured from the cysteine to the phenylalanine, the CDR3 is 14 residues long. The DNA shown is the 42-base CDR3, in frame from base 1. V is pared back by 5 bases and J by 9 bases, with 17 bases lying between the germline termini. The germline V gene specifies MRHNA as CDR1 and SNTAGT as CDR2.